This T cell receptor beta chain was retrieved from a study of post-analysis software for immune sequencing data. Overall study: Secondary progressive, relapsing-remitting and progressive-relapsing multiple sclerosis were among the included disease courses. Findings and caveats of the study: Roughly 5 TRBV segments, including TRBV5-6, TRBV5-1 and TRBV20-1, were more frequent in patients than controls. When compared against controls, multiple sclerosis patients showed significantly lower normalized Chao1 diversity.

Researchers reported that TCR beta cDNA libraries carried unique molecular identifiers. Yield was roughly 500,000 cDNA molecules from about 0.94 to 9.7 million T cells. TCRdb processed the PCR reads anew with MiXCR; each CDR3 protein has one entry. The sample lists some 500,000 distinct CDR3 sequences, roughly 45% occurring once. Only a few counts were recorded for this clonotype. The antigen is not known. The CDR3 consists of 13 residues. V was trimmed by 5 bases and J by 0 bases, leaving 11 bases between them. Germline V CDR1 and CDR2: DFQATT, SNEGSKA (reference sequence). This TCR came from a girl between 10 and 17 years old with multiple sclerosis. The V gene is TRBV20-1, the J gene TRBJ2-7; D remains unclear. The sequenced sample was blood. CDR3: CSAPPRSSYEQYF. The CDR3, as DNA: TGCAGTGCTCCCCCGAGGAGCTCCTACGAGCAGTACTTC.